The 26 T cell receptor beta chains in this list originate from one sample, sequenced in a study of Graves' ophthalmopathy and Graves' hyperthyroidism. Amplified material comprised TCR beta CDR3 regions derived from RNA transcripts. Investigators did first-round RT-PCR with HTBI primers, then second-round multiplex PCR. TCRdb reprocessed the multiplex PCR reads via MiXCR and lists one record per CDR3 protein. The repertoire holds over a million distinct CDR3 sequences, with 36% as singletons. Material for sequencing was peripheral blood or thyroid tissue (not recorded which). The receptors shown here come from an adult man with Graves' hyperthyroidism.

Concerning this clonotype: Just one base apart from a much larger clone, this may be a read error. The gene calls are TRBV7-9 and TRBJ1-2, with TRBD1 identical over 7 bases. Losses at the gene ends were 5 bases for V and 7 bases for J; bases not matched to a gene: 4. Germline V gives CDR1 SEHNR, CDR2 FQNEAQ (reference sequence). This CDR3 is 12 amino acids long. CDR3 nucleotides: TGTGCCAGCAGCCAACAGGGGTTTGGCTACACCTTC. It translates to CASSQQGFGYTF.

This clonotype was observed at least ten times. J is TRBJ1-2 and V is TRBV10-3; 9 nucleotides match TRBD1. With 6 bases clipped from V and 4 bases from J, the junction kept 6 bases outside the gene matches. The CDR3 is 14 residues long. In germline, CDR1 is ENHRY, CDR2 SYGVKD. CDR3 nucleotide sequence: TGTGCCATCAGGCCGGGACAGGGAACCTATGGCTACACCTTC. Translation: CAIRPGQGTYGYTF.

V and J are TRBV10-1 and TRBJ2-7; D is unresolved. CDR1 is WNHNN and CDR2 is SYGVQD in the germline V gene (reference sequence). Trimming shortened V by 0 bases and J by 2 bases, and 11 bases separated the two germline ends. This CDR3 has 15 amino acids. CDR3 protein: CASSESPSGTYEQYF. The CDR3 DNA is TGCGCCAGCAGTGAGTCACCCTCAGGCACCTACGAGCAGTACTTC.

CDR3 sequence: CASSYSEGYSNQPQHF. DNA of the CDR3: TGTGCCAGCAGTTACTCAGAAGGGTACAGCAATCAGCCCCAGCATTTT. V usage is TRBV6-6 and J usage is TRBJ1-5; no definite D call. Germline CDR1 is MNHNY and CDR2 is SVGAGI (reference sequence). The CDR3 extends over 16 amino acids. V lost 0 bases to trimming and J lost 1 base, with 10 bases between them.

The chain combines TRBV29-1 with TRBJ1-2, with D unclear. Looked up from germline, CDR1 is SQVTM and CDR2 is ANQGSEA. The CDR3 runs to 13 residues. V was shortened by 8 bases and J by 4 bases, with 17 bases between the two germline ends. CDR3 sequence (DNA): TGCAGCCAATCAGGCGGAAGAGGCTATGGCTACACCTTC. This codes for CSQSGGRGYGYTF.

The gene calls are TRBV10-1 and TRBJ2-5; 11 bases align to TRBD2. With V trimmed by 8 bases and J by 1 base, 3 bases remained unmatched. The length of the CDR3 is 14 residues. The V gene's germline CDR1 is WNHNN and CDR2 SYGVQD (reference sequence). CDR3: CASPGTSGQETQYF. The DNA for the CDR3 is TGCGCCAGCCCTGGGACTAGCGGCCAAGAGACCCAGTACTTC.

This chain joins TRBV7-8 and TRBJ1-5, with 7 bases lining up with TRBD1. V was clipped by 5 bases and J by 8 bases; unmatched bases: 12. The CDR3 consists of 15 residues. CDR1 and CDR2 (germline): SGHVS, FQNEAQ. As DNA, the CDR3 is TGTGCCAGCAGCCCGGGACAGAACTACGGGAAGCCCCAGCATTTT. Translating gives CASSPGQNYGKPQHF.

With regard to this clonotype: This clone may be a read error of a much larger clone one base away. The rearrangement uses TRBV7-6 and TRBJ2-7; 8 bases line up with TRBD2. The length of the CDR3 is 15 residues. Germline V gene data show CDR1 as SGHVS and CDR2 as FNYEAQ. Here the CDR3 reads CASSLTSGRYYEQHF. The CDR3 nucleotides read TGTGCCAGCAGCTTAACTAGCGGACGCTACTACGAGCAGCACTTC.

The chain joins TRBV7-6 to TRBJ1-1, with TRBD1 matching 7 bases. The trim removed 1 base at V and 3 bases at J, leaving 5 bases unmatched. The CDR3 has 15 amino acids. Germline V gene data show CDR1 as SGHVS and CDR2 as FNYEAQ. The CDR3 reads CASSLGQGMDTEAFF. DNA of the CDR3: TGTGCCAGCAGCTTAGGACAGGGCATGGACACTGAAGCTTTCTTT.

The gene calls are TRBV29-1 and TRBJ2-6; D might be TRBD1 (6 bases). Deletions cut 4 bases from V and 0 bases from J, with 13 bases between. Looked up from germline, CDR1 is SQVTM and CDR2 is ANQGSEA. The CDR3 runs to 16 residues. CDR3: CSVAGVQGSGANVLTF. DNA of the CDR3: TGCAGCGTTGCTGGGGTACAGGGCTCTGGGGCCAACGTCCTGACTTTC.

In this sample, this clonotype turned up a few times. This chain joins TRBV20-1 and TRBJ1-4; D is unresolved. Between the trimmed V and J ends, which lost 0 bases and 7 bases, there was a span of 15 bases. This CDR3 region has 15 residues. CDR1 and CDR2 (germline): DFQATT, SNEGSKA (reference sequence). The CDR3: CSARDLGKAREKLFF. CDR3 coding DNA: TGCAGTGCTAGAGATCTGGGAAAAGCACGTGAAAAACTGTTTTTT.

This chain uses TRBV4-1 with TRBJ1-2; D is possibly TRBD1 (5 bases). Looked up from germline, CDR1 is MGHRA and CDR2 is YSYEKL. The CDR3 totals 15 residues. The V end lost 5 bases, the J end lost 3 bases, and 16 bases lay between the germline ends. In DNA form, the CDR3 reads TGCGCCAGCAGCGCCCGGGGCAGGGTAGACTATGGCTACACCTTC. This codes for CASSARGRVDYGYTF.

This chain uses TRBV2 with TRBJ1-4; 7 nucleotides line up with TRBD1. CDR1 is SNHLY, CDR2 FYNNEI, per germline. With 6 bases clipped from V and 4 bases from J, the junction kept 5 bases outside the gene matches. The CDR3 extends over 14 amino acids. The DNA of the CDR3 is TGTGCCAGCAGACGGGGACAGTATAATGAAAAACTGTTTTTT. It codes for CASRRGQYNEKLFF.

This clonotype was seen at least ten times. V and J are TRBV29-1 and TRBJ1-2, with 7 bases lining up with TRBD1. The CDR3 runs 14 residues. The ends lost 1 base at V and 3 bases at J; junction bases unmatched: 5. From germline, CDR1 is SQVTM and CDR2 ANQGSEA. This CDR3 reads CSVEAAQGDYGYTF. DNA of the CDR3: TGCAGCGTTGAAGCAGCCCAGGGGGACTATGGCTACACCTTC.

The chain links TRBV4-1 to TRBJ2-7; 7 bases match TRBD2. Trimming took 0 bases from V and 5 from J; bases not matched to a gene: 4. Germline values: CDR1 MGHRA, CDR2 YSYEKL. This CDR3 comprises 14 residues. The CDR3 spells CASSQDLSGNEQYF. The CDR3 DNA is TGCGCCAGCAGCCAAGACCTGAGCGGGAACGAGCAGTACTTC.

This clonotype was found many times. The chain uses TRBV15 and TRBJ2-2; no clear D gene. V shed 5 bases and J shed 4 bases, with 5 bases lying between them. The CDR3 spans 12 residues. Germline CDR1 LNHNV, CDR2 YYDKDF (reference sequence). The CDR3 loop reads CATSPLTGELFF. The CDR3 DNA reads as TGTGCCACCAGCCCCCTCACCGGGGAGCTGTTTTTT.

This chain joins TRBV11-1 and TRBJ2-5, with D perhaps matching TRBD2 (6 bases). The V and J ends lost 1 base and 2 bases respectively, with 11 bases between them. CDR1 is SGHAT, CDR2 FQDESV, per germline (reference sequence). The CDR3 contains 15 residues. The CDR3 region is CASSLVEGRQETQYF. DNA of the CDR3: TGTGCCAGCAGCTTAGTGGAGGGCAGACAAGAGACCCAGTACTTC. Supplemented by reference TRBV11-1 and TRBJ2-5, the full variable domain reads EAEVAQSPRYKITEKSQAVAFWCDPISGHATLYWYRQILGQGPELLVQFQDESVVDDSQLPKDRFSAERLKGVDSTLKIQPAELGDSAMYLCASSLVEGRQETQYFGPGTRLLVL.

Concerning this clonotype: A much larger clone differs from this one at a single base, so this may be a read error. V is TRBV6-6 and J is TRBJ1-5; tentatively, D is TRBD1 (5 bases). Per the germline V gene, CDR1 is MNHNY and CDR2 is SVGAGI (reference sequence). CDR3 size: 14 residues. Here the CDR3 DNA reads TGTGCCAGCAGTTATGAAGGGGTAAATCGGCCCCAGCATTTT. It translates to CASSYEGVNRPQHF.

The chain uses TRBV6-5 and TRBJ1-2, with 8 bases aligning to TRBD1. Germline-derived CDR1 and CDR2 are MNHEY and SVGAGI. The trim removed 4 bases at V and 4 bases at J, leaving 8 bases unmatched. This CDR3 is built from 15 residues. Here the CDR3 DNA reads TGTGCCAGCAGTTTTGCAGGGGGCGGAATCTATGGCTACACCTTC. Protein: CASSFAGGGIYGYTF.

This clonotype was counted between two and nine times. This chain connects TRBV6-6 to TRBJ1-1; 7 nucleotides line up with TRBD1. V was clipped by 0 bases and J by 4 bases; unmatched bases: 8. This CDR3 region has 16 residues. In germline, CDR1 is MNHNY, CDR2 SVGAGI (reference sequence). This chain's CDR3 is CASSYSENRGGTEAFF. The DNA for the CDR3 is TGTGCCAGCAGTTACTCAGAGAACAGGGGCGGCACTGAAGCTTTCTTT.

This clonotype came up many times. The V and J genes are TRBV7-9 and TRBJ1-4; D remains unclear. Per germline, CDR1 SEHNR and CDR2 FQNEAQ (reference sequence). V lost 2 bases and J lost 8, with 9 bases in between. The CDR3 sequence is 13 residues long. CDR3 sequence: CASSLKLGEKLFF. Here the CDR3 DNA reads TGTGCCAGCAGCTTAAAGTTGGGAGAAAAACTGTTTTTT.

The sample holds a few counts of this clonotype. The chain couples TRBV28 to TRBJ1-2; the D is unclear. V was clipped by 6 bases and J by 4 bases, with 12 bases between them. The CDR3 spans 13 residues. Germline CDR1 is MDHEN and CDR2 is SYDVKM. CDR3 DNA sequence: TGTGCCAGCAGAACCGGAAATTTCTATGGCTACACCTTC. Translation gives CASRTGNFYGYTF.

This chain connects TRBV2 to TRBJ2-2; 9 nucleotides align to TRBD1. Germline CDR1 SNHLY, CDR2 FYNNEI. The CDR3 spans 14 residues. V lost 7 bases and J lost 6; bases outside the gene matches: 6. The CDR3 region has the DNA TGTGCCAGCAACCGACAGGGGGGGGCCGGGGAGCTGTTTTTT. Protein product: CASNRQGGAGELFF.

The chain is built from TRBV7-2 and TRBJ2-7; 10 nucleotides match TRBD2. Trimming took 5 bases from V and 11 from J; bases not matched to a gene: 3. Germline CDR1 reads SGHTA; CDR2 reads FQGNSA. The CDR3 has 11 residues. This chain's CDR3 is CASSPGTSEYF. The CDR3 DNA reads TGTGCCAGCAGCCCCGGGACTAGCGAGTACTTC.

The chain uses TRBV5-1 and TRBJ1-1; 7 bases line up with TRBD1. Trimming removed 4 bases from V and 4 bases from J; junction bases left unmatched: 10. The germline CDR1 and CDR2 sequences are SGHRS and YFSETQ. This CDR3 has 15 residues. CDR3 sequence: CASSEDPGGSTEAFF. DNA of the CDR3: TGCGCCAGCAGCGAAGACCCAGGGGGGAGCACTGAAGCTTTCTTT.

This clonotype was found many times. This rearrangement joins TRBV11-2 to TRBJ1-6; D unclear. Germline V CDR1 and CDR2: SGHAT, FQNNGV. The CDR3 spans 15 residues. Between the trimmed V and J ends, which lost 6 bases and 6 bases, there was a span of 15 bases. The CDR3: CASRPYGRPNSPLHF. The CDR3, as DNA: TGTGCCAGCAGGCCCTACGGACGCCCTAATTCACCCCTCCACTTT.